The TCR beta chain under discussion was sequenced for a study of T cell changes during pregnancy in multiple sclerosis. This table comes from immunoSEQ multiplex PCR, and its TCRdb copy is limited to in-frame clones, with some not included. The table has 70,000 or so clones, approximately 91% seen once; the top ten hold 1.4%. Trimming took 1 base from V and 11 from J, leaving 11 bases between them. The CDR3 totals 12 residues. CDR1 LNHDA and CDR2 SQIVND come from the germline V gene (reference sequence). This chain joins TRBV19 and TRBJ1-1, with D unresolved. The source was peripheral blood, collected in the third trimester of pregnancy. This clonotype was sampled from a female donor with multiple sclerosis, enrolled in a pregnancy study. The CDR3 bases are TGTGCCAGTAGTATAGTTCGCGGGCTGGCTTTCTTT. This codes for CASSIVRGLAFF.